The subject of this entry is one TCR beta chain. This sample was taken from a study of T cell changes during pregnancy in multiple sclerosis. The CDR3 is made up of 17 amino acids. CDR1 is SGHRS, CDR2 YFSETQ, per germline. V lost 0 bases, J lost 3 bases, and 8 bases stayed unmatched. Libraries were prepared by immunoSEQ multiplex PCR; TCRdb keeps only in-frame clonotypes and omits some of them. The data show 58,000 or so clones, around nine tenths seen once. Material: peripheral blood, obtained after pregnancy. The chain recombines TRBV5-1 with TRBJ2-3; 9 bases align to TRBD2. This sequence originates from a female donor with multiple sclerosis, enrolled in a pregnancy study. This chain's CDR3 is CASSLGSGGPWTDTQYF. CDR3 sequence (DNA): TGCGCCAGCAGCTTGGGAAGCGGGGGGCCCTGGACAGATACGCAGTATTTT.